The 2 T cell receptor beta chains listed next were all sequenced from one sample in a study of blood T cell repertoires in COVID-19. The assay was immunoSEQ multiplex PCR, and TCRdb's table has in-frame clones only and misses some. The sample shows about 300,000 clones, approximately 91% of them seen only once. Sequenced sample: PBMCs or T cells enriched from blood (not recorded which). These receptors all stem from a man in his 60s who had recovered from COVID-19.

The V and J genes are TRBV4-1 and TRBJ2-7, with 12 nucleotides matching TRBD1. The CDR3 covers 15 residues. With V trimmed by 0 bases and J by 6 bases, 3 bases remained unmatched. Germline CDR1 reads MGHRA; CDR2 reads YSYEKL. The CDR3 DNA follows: TGCGCCAGCAGCCAAGATGGGACAGGGGGCTCCGAGCAGTACTTC. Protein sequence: CASSQDGTGGSEQYF.

CDR3 amino acids: CASSFLAGAPTAYEQYF. Written as DNA, the CDR3 is TGTGCCAGCAGCTTCCTAGCGGGAGCGCCAACCGCCTACGAGCAGTACTTC. This chain connects TRBV7-2 to TRBJ2-7; 10 positions agree with TRBD2. Germline-derived CDR1 and CDR2 are SGHTA and FQGNSA. The CDR3 has 17 residues. Losses at the gene ends were 3 bases for V and 2 bases for J; bases not matched to a gene: 10.